This TCR beta chain was captured by sequencing in a study of T cell responses to AZD1222 COVID-19 vaccine. Notes on the study in general: With dominance at 160-218 and 743-854, vaccine-associated CD4 TCRs spanned spike.

Profiled with immunoSEQ multiplex PCR; TCRdb holds only in-frame clones, not every one. The sample records about 56,000 clones, over 75% being singletons. V was clipped by 5 bases and J by 0 bases, with 17 bases between them. CDR3 length equals 17 residues. Germline V CDR1 and CDR2: SNHLY, FYNNEI. In regard to this clone: Its antigen is unknown.

The receptor's source is an adult in good health. The sequences come from peripheral blood, collected on day 0 of AZD1222 vaccination. V gene TRBV2 combines with J gene TRBJ2-1; no reliable D call. The CDR3 loop is CASSSLTTANSYNEQFF. Here the CDR3 DNA reads TGTGCCAGCAGTTCACTTACTACAGCGAACTCCTACAATGAGCAGTTCTTC. Drawing the rest from reference TRBV2 and TRBJ2-1, the complete variable domain is EPEVTQTPSHQVTQMGQEVILRCVPISNHLYFYWYRQILGQKVEFLVSFYNNEISEKSEIFDDQFSVERPDGSNFTLKIRSTKLEDSAMYFCASSSLTTANSYNEQFFGPGTRLTVL.